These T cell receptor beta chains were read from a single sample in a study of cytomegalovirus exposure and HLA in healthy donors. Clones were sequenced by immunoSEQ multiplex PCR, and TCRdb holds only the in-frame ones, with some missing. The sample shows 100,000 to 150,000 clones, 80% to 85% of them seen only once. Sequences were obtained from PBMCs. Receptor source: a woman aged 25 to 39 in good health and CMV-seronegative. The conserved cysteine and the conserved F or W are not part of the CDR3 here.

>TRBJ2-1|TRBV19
ASSQAGVDEQF
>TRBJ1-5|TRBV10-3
ATGSGSNQPQH
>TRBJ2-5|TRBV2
ASARGGGDQETQY
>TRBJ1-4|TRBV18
ASSLQGNGEKLF
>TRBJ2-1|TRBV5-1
ASSSDSSYNEQF
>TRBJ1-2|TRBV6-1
AGKPTGLYGYT
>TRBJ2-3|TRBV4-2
ASSHVRALGTDTQY
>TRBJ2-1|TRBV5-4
ASSLPRGGFTEQF
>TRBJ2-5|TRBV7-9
ASSLPRRGGFGQETQY
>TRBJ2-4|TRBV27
ASSLLGQGNIQY
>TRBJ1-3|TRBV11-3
ASSAAWGQGAGNTIY
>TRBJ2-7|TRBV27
ASSKPGQGGYEQY
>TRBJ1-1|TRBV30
AWSLGLGGTEAF
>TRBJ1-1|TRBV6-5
ASSDRTGQTEAF
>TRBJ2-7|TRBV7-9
SSSLTDEQY
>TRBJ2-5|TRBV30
AWSVGGQETQY
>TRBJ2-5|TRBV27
ASRGLKETQY
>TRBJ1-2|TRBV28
ATHSGTGGLRPNT
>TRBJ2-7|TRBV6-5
ASSSPGHKLEQY
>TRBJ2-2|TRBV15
ATSRGTGATGELF
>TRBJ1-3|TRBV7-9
ASSLDVLFGNTIY
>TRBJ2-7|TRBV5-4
ASSYGLAGGSSYEQY
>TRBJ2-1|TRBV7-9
ASSLETGAYNEQF
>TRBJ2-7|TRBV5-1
ASSSKAGGPFGEQY
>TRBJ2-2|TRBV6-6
ASSTTANTGELF
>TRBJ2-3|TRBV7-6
ASSLVWDRGPSGTDTQY
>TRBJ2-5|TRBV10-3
AISPLETAQETQY
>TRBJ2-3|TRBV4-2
ASSEEAGAGQDTQY
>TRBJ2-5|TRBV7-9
ASSLAGTAETQY
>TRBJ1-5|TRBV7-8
ASSRQGLDNQPQH
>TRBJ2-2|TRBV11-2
ASSLFEAGELF
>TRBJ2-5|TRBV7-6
ASSPAGARETQY
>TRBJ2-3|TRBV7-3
ASSLRNTDTQY
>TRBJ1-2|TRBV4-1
ASSQRPFFRDRGTNYGYT
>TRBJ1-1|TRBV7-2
ASTRGQGTEAF
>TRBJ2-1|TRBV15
ATSREGQGDEQF
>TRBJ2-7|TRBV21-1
ASSKVELTSTGRSYEQY
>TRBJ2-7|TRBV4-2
ASSQDTLAVSYEQY
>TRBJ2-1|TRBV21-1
ASPWREQF
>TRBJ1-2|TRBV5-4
ASSLAGGLRVGYT
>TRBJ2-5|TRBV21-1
ASSKVGLAGGQETQY
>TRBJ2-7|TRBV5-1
ASSLGWGGSYEQY
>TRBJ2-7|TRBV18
ASSETSGSDEQY
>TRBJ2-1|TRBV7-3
ASSLRGTSGINEQF
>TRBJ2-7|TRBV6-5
ASSPGSYEQY
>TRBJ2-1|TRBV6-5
ASSPDRYEQF
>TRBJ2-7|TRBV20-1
SPTLGYEQY
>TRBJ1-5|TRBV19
ASSIRDFNQPQH
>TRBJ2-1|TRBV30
AWTDRGVYNEQF
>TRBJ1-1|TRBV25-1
ASSLGGTVNTEAF
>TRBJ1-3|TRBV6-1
ASSIPYSGNTIY